This entry lists 23 T cell receptor beta chains sequenced from one sample in a study of T cells in Graves' hyperthyroidism and ophthalmopathy. Authors of the study amplified TCR beta CDR3 regions from RNA transcripts. The TCR CDR3 first-round RT-PCR relied on the HTBI primer set. TCRdb recomputed calls from the multiplex PCR reads with MiXCR, one row per CDR3 protein. The table lists hundreds of thousands of distinct CDR3 sequences, 35% to 55% of them singletons, with 8% to 8.5% in the top ten. The specimen was peripheral blood or thyroid tissue (not recorded which). Source of these receptors: a woman aged 18-29 years with Graves' hyperthyroidism.

The chain uses TRBV29-1 and TRBJ2-6; 10 nucleotides line up with TRBD2. The CDR3 spans 14 residues. Trimming took 6 bases from V and 10 from J; bases not matched to a gene: 9. Germline V CDR1 and CDR2: SQVTM, ANQGSEA. The CDR3 DNA sequence: TGCAGCGTCCGGACTAGCGGAGCTGGGAACGTCCTGACTTTC. This gives the protein CSVRTSGAGNVLTF.

Ten or more counts support this clonotype. The rearrangement joins TRBV10-3 to TRBJ1-2; D unresolved. The V end lost 4 bases, the J end lost 8 bases, and 11 bases lay between the germline ends. The germline gives CDR1 ENHRY, CDR2 SYGVKD. The CDR3 sequence is 12 residues long. The CDR3 reads CAISADRSGYTF. Written as DNA, the CDR3 is TGTGCCATCAGTGCTGATAGGAGCGGCTACACCTTC.

This clonotype was picked up a small number of times. The chain joins TRBV7-3 to TRBJ1-5, with a tentative D call TRBD1 (6 bases). Germline V CDR1 and CDR2: SGHTA, FQGTGA. The CDR3 is 15 amino acids. Trimming took 6 bases from V and 1 from J, leaving 13 bases between them. The CDR3 protein is CASSHRGGSNQPQHF. For the CDR3, the DNA is TGTGCCAGCAGTCATAGGGGGGGGAGCAATCAGCCCCAGCATTTT. The variable domain in full, completed from reference TRBV7-3 and TRBJ1-5, reads GAGVSQTPSNKVTEKGKYVELRCDPISGHTALYWYRQSLGQGPEFLIYFQGTGAADDSGLPNDRFFAVRPEGSVSTLKIQRTERGDSAVYLCASSHRGGSNQPQHFGDGTRLSIL.

The genes are TRBV7-9 and TRBJ2-7, with D possibly TRBD2 on 6 matching bases. Germline CDR1 is SEHNR and CDR2 is FQNEAQ (reference sequence). The CDR3 length is 16 residues. Trimming shortened V by 2 bases and J by 4 bases, and 18 bases separated the two germline ends. The chain's CDR3 is CASSLRGRLFPYEQYF. CDR3 DNA: TGTGCCAGCAGCTTACGTGGGAGGTTGTTCCCGTACGAGCAGTACTTC.

Only one count was recorded for this clonotype. The rearrangement joins TRBV7-8 to TRBJ1-1; no definite D call. V lost 9 bases, J lost 4 bases, and 9 bases lay in between. This CDR3 is built from 11 residues. The germline gives CDR1 SGHVS, CDR2 FQNEAQ. CDR3 coding DNA: TGTGCCAGTACCAGAAGCACTGAAGCTTTCTTT. It translates to CASTRSTEAFF.

Remarks on this clonotype: At one end the junction does not follow the germline gene, possibly because of a read error. The genes are TRBV10-1 and TRBJ2-7; no firm D call. Germline V gene data show CDR1 as WNHNN and CDR2 as SYGVQD (reference sequence). The CDR3 is 14 amino acids. CDR3 sequence: CAISSTPSSYEQYF. The CDR3 DNA is TGTGCCATCAGTTCGACCCCGAGCTCCTACGAGCAGTACTTC.

Concerning this clonotype itself: The conserved phenylalanine or tryptophan is not found at the CDR3 terminus, so this likely reflects a read error. The DNA is omitted, as the CDR3 cannot be located on it reliably, and the CDR3 follows TCRdb's listing. V is TRBV7-6 and J is TRBJ2-7; the table's D gene call, TRBD1, was not cross checked with the DNA. CDR1 is SGHVS and CDR2 is FNYEAQ in the germline V gene. The CDR3 length is 11 residues, termini included. The CDR3 spells CASSVRTGLDY.

The chain has TRBV14 and TRBJ2-3, with D hard to call. V was trimmed by 2 bases and J by 8 bases, leaving 5 bases between them. CDR3 length equals 11 residues. The germline gives CDR1 SGHDN, CDR2 FVKESK. CDR3 in DNA: TGTGCCAGCAGCCAAATTAGTACGCAGTATTTT. Encoded protein: CASSQISTQYF.

This chain joins TRBV7-9 and TRBJ1-2, with TRBD1 matching 7 bases. The CDR3 covers 16 residues. The V and J ends lost 2 bases and 7 bases, in that order; junction bases with no gene match: 13. CDR1 and CDR2 (germline): SEHNR, FQNEAQ (reference sequence). The CDR3 loop is CASSLIIVGGGLGYTF. The CDR3 DNA is TGTGCCAGCAGCTTAATTATTGTCGGAGGGGGCCTTGGCTACACCTTC.

J is TRBJ2-2 and V is TRBV20-1; a possible D gene is TRBD2 (6 bases). The CDR3 has 13 amino acids. With 6 bases removed from V and 10 bases from J, the gap between germline ends came to 18 bases. CDR1 is DFQATT and CDR2 is SNEGSKA in the germline V gene (reference sequence). This chain's CDR3 is CSAMGRYAEELFF. CDR3 bases: TGCAGTGCGATGGGGAGGTATGCGGAGGAGCTGTTTTTT.

This chain joins TRBV12-3 or TRBV12-4 and TRBJ2-5; no definite D call. This CDR3 contains 16 residues. V lost 4 bases and J lost 5, with 20 bases in between. The CDR3 is CASSSSYRPTRETQYF. The CDR3 DNA sequence: TGTGCCAGCAGTTCCTCTTATCGGCCCACGAGGGAGACCCAGTACTTC.

This clonotype was detected once. This chain links TRBV7-8 with TRBJ2-2, with TRBD2 identical over 13 bases. The germline CDR1 and CDR2 sequences are SGHVS and FQNEAQ. The CDR3 runs 16 residues. J lost 6 bases, V lost 5 bases, and 6 bases had no gene match. CDR3 in amino acids: CASSPRTSGSSGELFF. Written as DNA, the CDR3 is TGTGCCAGCAGCCCCCGGACTAGCGGGAGCTCCGGGGAGCTGTTTTTT. The full variable domain, with the rest looked up from reference TRBV7-8 and TRBJ2-2, is GAGVSQSPRYKVAKRGQDVALRCDPISGHVSLFWYQQALGQGPEFLTYFQNEAQLDKSGLPSDRFFAERPEGSVSTLKIQRTQQEDSAVYLCASSPRTSGSSGELFFGEGSRLTVL.

This clonotype has at least ten counts. The CDR3 spells CASSFRTGRNEQYF. The DNA for the CDR3 is TGTGCCAGCAGCTTCCGGACAGGGCGGAACGAGCAGTACTTC. This chain joins TRBV7-2 and TRBJ2-7; TRBD1 aligns across 8 bases. The V gene's germline CDR1 is SGHTA and CDR2 FQGNSA. The CDR3 is 14 amino acids. Trimming removed 3 bases from V and 5 bases from J; junction bases left unmatched: 6.

The chain combines TRBV29-1 with TRBJ2-2; D could derive from TRBD1 or TRBD2 (6 bases each). The germline CDR1 and CDR2 sequences are SQVTM and ANQGSEA. Trimming stripped 3 bases from V and 7 bases from J, with 12 bases between. This CDR3 has 13 residues. The CDR3 DNA reads TGCAGCGTTGAGGGGGGACACATCGGGGAGCTGTTTTTT. Its translation is CSVEGGHIGELFF.

The rearrangement joins TRBV5-1 to TRBJ2-5, with TRBD1 identical over 8 bases. Germline V lookup: CDR1 SGHRS, CDR2 YFSETQ. The junction had 6 bases not matched to a gene; V was cut back by 3 bases and J by 5 bases. This CDR3 contains 14 residues. CDR3 sequence reads: CASSSGQGLETQYF. The CDR3 DNA is TGCGCCAGCAGCTCCGGACAGGGACTGGAGACCCAGTACTTC.

V is TRBV24-1 and J is TRBJ1-1; a possible D gene is TRBD1 (6 bases). Trimming cost V 7 bases and J 2 bases, with 13 bases left between them. The germline CDR1 and CDR2 sequences are KGHDR and SFDVKD. This CDR3 has 14 amino acids. For the CDR3, the DNA is TGTGCCACCAGGAAGGACAGCACCAACACTGAAGCTTTCTTT. It encodes CATRKDSTNTEAFF.

The chain carries TRBV2 and TRBJ1-5; D is uncertain. V lost 6 bases and J lost 0, with 15 bases in between. Germline CDR1 and CDR2: SNHLY and FYNNEI. The CDR3 is made up of 16 amino acids. The CDR3 DNA reads as TGTGCCAGCAGGGCAAGCCACTGGAATAGCAATCAGCCCCAGCATTTT. Its translation is CASRASHWNSNQPQHF.

In this sample, this clonotype turned up a few times. The gene calls are TRBV20-1 and TRBJ2-7; no firm D call. Germline CDR1 and CDR2: DFQATT and SNEGSKA (reference sequence). The CDR3 is 12 residues long. V dropped 5 bases and J dropped 5 bases, with 13 bases sitting between them. CDR3 sequence: CSAPGPINEQYF. Here the CDR3 DNA reads TGCAGTGCTCCCGGGCCAATAAACGAGCAGTACTTC.

This clonotype has only one observation. This sequence joins TRBV20-1 and TRBJ2-7, with 12 positions matching TRBD2. Trimming took 1 base from V and 4 from J; bases not matched to a gene: 5. The CDR3 has 15 residues. Germline V gene sequence: CDR1 DFQATT, CDR2 SNEGSKA (reference sequence). In DNA form, the CDR3 reads TGCAGTGCTAGAGCCATAACTAGCGGGAGGTACGAGCAGTACTTC. It specifies CSARAITSGRYEQYF.

This clonotype has just one count. This may be a read error: a much more frequent sequence differs by one nucleotide. The V call is TRBV29-1, the J call TRBJ2-7, with a weak D call TRBD1 (6 bases). The length of the CDR3 is 13 residues. CDR1 is SQVTM and CDR2 is ANQGSEA in the germline V gene. With 4 bases removed from V and 4 bases from J, the gap between germline ends came to 14 bases. CDR3 nucleotide sequence: TGCAGCGTTGGGGTCGGGACACATTACGAGCAGTACTTC. The encoded protein is CSVGVGTHYEQYF.

This clonotype came up many times. V usage is TRBV20-1 and J usage is TRBJ2-7; no reliable D call. The germline gives CDR1 DFQATT, CDR2 SNEGSKA (reference sequence). The CDR3 consists of 13 residues. The germline V and J ends were trimmed by 5 bases and 1 base, with 12 bases remaining between them. Here the CDR3 reads CSAQTGRSYEQYF. The CDR3 nucleotides read TGCAGTGCTCAGACCGGACGTTCCTACGAGCAGTACTTC.

The chain joins TRBV24-1 to TRBJ1-2; a possible D gene is TRBD1 (5 bases). This CDR3 contains 16 residues. V was clipped by 4 bases and J by 7 bases, with 21 bases between them. Germline lookup yields CDR1 KGHDR and CDR2 SFDVKD. The CDR3 region is CATSDPDSALEAGYTF. DNA of the CDR3: TGTGCCACCAGTGACCCAGACAGTGCCCTGGAGGCTGGCTACACCTTC.

V is TRBV25-1 and J is TRBJ1-1, with 8 bases fitting TRBD1. This CDR3 comprises 16 residues. Germline CDR1 is MGHDK and CDR2 is SYGVNS. V was clipped by 5 bases and J by 7 bases; unmatched bases: 15. As DNA, the CDR3 is TGTGCCAGCAGTAAGGCCCTACAGGGGGAAAAGGGTGAAGCTTTCTTT. Translation gives CASSKALQGEKGEAFF.